Below, 7 T cell receptor beta chains from the same sample are listed, as sequenced in a study of shared clonotypes between healthy human individuals. Profiled with immunoSEQ multiplex PCR; TCRdb holds only in-frame clones, not every one. The sample carries about 1,800,000 clones, about 95% recorded once. CD45RO negativity and positive selection for CCR7 defined naive CD8 cells, a population that excluded terminally differentiated effector memory CD45RA+ cells. The sample consisted of naive CD8+ T cells sorted from blood. The receptors here all came from a man between 18 and 29 years old in good health.

The gene calls are TRBV27 and TRBJ1-1; 10 bases align to TRBD1. The V gene's germline CDR1 is MNHEY and CDR2 SMNVEV (reference sequence). The CDR3 spans 16 residues. Trimming took 3 bases from V and 5 from J; bases not matched to a gene: 9. CDR3 nucleotides: TGTGCCAGCAGTTTGAGCGCCGGGACAGGGGTAACTGAAGCTTTCTTT. Its protein is CASSLSAGTGVTEAFF.

The V call is TRBV6-1, the J call TRBJ2-7; 10 bases are shared with TRBD1. Germline CDR1 reads MNHNS; CDR2 reads SASEGT. V was pared by 6 bases and J by 4 bases, with 6 bases of the junction left unmatched. The CDR3 is 14 amino acids. In nucleotides, the CDR3 is TGTGCCAGCAGCCCGGGACAGGGGACGTACGAGCAGTACTTC. This encodes CASSPGQGTYEQYF.

The CDR3 reads CASSPPIPTGVPYEQYF. The CDR3, as DNA: TGTGCCAGCAGCCCGCCTATACCGACAGGGGTACCCTACGAGCAGTACTTC. The rearrangement links TRBV7-9 to TRBJ2-7; 8 bases are shared with TRBD1. This CDR3 is 17 amino acids long. J lost 2 bases, V lost 5 bases, and 14 bases had no gene match. Germline CDR1 SEHNR, CDR2 FQNEAQ (reference sequence).

The gene calls are TRBV11-2 and TRBJ2-7, with 7 nucleotides matching TRBD1. CDR1 and CDR2 from the germline V gene are SGHAT and FQNNGV. J lost 7 bases, V lost 2 bases, and 5 bases had no gene match. This CDR3 spans 13 amino acids. The CDR3 region has the DNA TGTGCCAGCAGCTTACAGACAGGGTGGGAGCAGTACTTC. This sequence encodes CASSLQTGWEQYF. Looking up the rest from reference TRBV11-2 and TRBJ2-7 gives the full variable domain: EAGVAQSPRYKIIEKRQSVAFWCNPISGHATLYWYQQILGQGPKLLIQFQNNGVVDDSQLPKDRFSAERLKGVDSTLKIQPAKLEDSAVYLCASSLQTGWEQYFGPGTRLTVT.

The chain couples TRBV6-1 to TRBJ2-7, with TRBD1 matching 8 bases. This CDR3 has 13 residues. CDR1 MNHNS and CDR2 SASEGT come from the germline V gene. Trimming cost V 5 bases and J 7 bases; bases outside gene matches: 7. The chain's CDR3 is CASSPGQGREQYF. CDR3 nucleotide sequence: TGTGCCAGCAGTCCCGGACAGGGCCGAGAGCAGTACTTC.

The rearrangement uses TRBV19 and TRBJ2-1; the D gene is possibly TRBD2 (5 bases). CDR1 is LNHDA and CDR2 is SQIVND in the germline V gene (reference sequence). The CDR3 consists of 13 residues. Between the trimmed V and J ends, which lost 4 bases and 7 bases, there was a span of 11 bases. The CDR3 spells CASSRATGNEQFF. The CDR3 DNA sequence: TGTGCCAGTAGTAGGGCTACGGGGAATGAGCAGTTCTTC.

The genes are TRBV7-9 and TRBJ1-2; maybe TRBD1 (6 bases). The CDR3 is 12 residues long. Trimming shortened V by 3 bases and J by 8 bases, and 10 bases separated the two germline ends. Germline V lookup: CDR1 SEHNR, CDR2 FQNEAQ (reference sequence). Here the CDR3 DNA reads TGTGCCAGCAGCTTCGGGGGGCTGGGCTACACCTTC. Protein: CASSFGGLGYTF.